The 25 T cell receptor beta chains below come from one sample, sequenced in a study of cytomegalovirus exposure and HLA in healthy donors. Primers for the PCR totalled 60 Vbeta and 13 Jbeta. Sequenced by immunoSEQ multiplex PCR; TCRdb stores in-frame clones only, minus some. This repertoire shows 100,000 to 150,000 clones, more than 60% found once; its top ten account for about 12%. The specimen was PBMCs. Every receptor here comes from an older woman in good health and CMV-seropositive.

Comments on this clone: One end of the junction fails to match germline, which may point to a read error. At the DNA level, this CDR3 is encoded by other sequences in the same sample as well. The J gene is TRBJ1-3, the V gene TRBV9; maybe TRBD1 (5 bases). Germline assignment: CDR1 SGDLS and CDR2 YYNGEE. The CDR3 runs 15 residues. The CDR3 region is CASSVEGDSGNTIYF. The CDR3 DNA follows: TGTGCCAGCAGCGTAGAAGGGGACTCTGGAAATACCATATATTTT.

CDR3 nucleotide sequence: TGTGCCGTCGGAAGGACAGACCTGAACACCGGGGAGCTGTTTTTT. It specifies CAVGRTDLNTGELFF. The genes are TRBV6-1 and TRBJ2-2, with D maybe TRBD1 (6 bases). The CDR3 has 15 amino acids. Trimming removed 11 bases from V and 1 base from J, with 17 bases in between. Germline CDR1 is MNHNS and CDR2 is SASEGT.

The chain employs TRBV27 and TRBJ1-5, with 7 bases that match TRBD1. The CDR3 sequence is 15 residues long. Trimming cost V 2 bases and J 5 bases; bases outside gene matches: 6. Germline V gene data show CDR1 as MNHEY and CDR2 as SMNVEV (reference sequence). Here the CDR3 reads CASSLRGQLDQPQHF. For the CDR3, the DNA is TGTGCCAGCAGTTTAAGGGGACAGTTAGATCAGCCCCAGCATTTT.

The chain carries TRBV9 and TRBJ1-1; 8 nucleotides agree with TRBD1. CDR3 length equals 13 residues. With V trimmed by 2 bases and J by 5 bases, 2 bases remained unmatched. Germline V gene lookup returns CDR1 SGDLS and CDR2 YYNGEE. The CDR3 DNA follows: TGTGCCAGCAGCGTGACAGGGGTTACTGAAGCTTTCTTT. It is translated as CASSVTGVTEAFF.

The chain couples TRBV5-4 to TRBJ1-2; 7 bases are shared with TRBD1. The CDR3 totals 13 residues. The J segment lost 8 bases and the V segment lost 4 bases, leaving 8 bases of the junction unmatched. CDR1 and CDR2 from the germline V gene are SGHNT and YYREEE (reference sequence). In DNA, the CDR3 is TGTGCCAGCAGCGCTGACAGGGAAGGCGGCTACACCTTC. Amino acid sequence: CASSADREGGYTF.

The rearrangement joins TRBV6-4 to TRBJ2-3; the D is unclear. The germline V gene encodes CDR1 MRHNA and CDR2 SNTAGT. Trimming removed 6 bases from V and 5 bases from J, with 12 bases in between. The CDR3 runs to 13 residues. In DNA, the CDR3 is TGTGCCAGCAGCACCCTACGTGGAGATACGCAGTATTTT. This encodes CASSTLRGDTQYF.

This chain links TRBV2 with TRBJ1-2; no clear D gene. Per germline, CDR1 SNHLY and CDR2 FYNNEI. The CDR3 consists of 17 residues. V was clipped by 2 bases and J by 0 bases, with 16 bases between them. The CDR3 DNA is TGTGCCAGCAGTGAAATGGGCAGCTTACGATCTAACTATGGCTACACCTTC. Protein: CASSEMGSLRSNYGYTF.

This rearrangement joins TRBV4-1 to TRBJ1-5, with D possibly being TRBD1 (5 bases). Germline V gene data show CDR1 as MGHRA and CDR2 as YSYEKL. This CDR3 is 17 amino acids long. Trimming took off 0 bases at V and 5 bases at J, with 17 bases between the two ends. The DNA for the CDR3 is TGCGCCAGCAGCCAAGATCGGGGGAACAGCGCTGATCAGCCCCAGCATTTT. This gives the protein CASSQDRGNSADQPQHF.

V gene TRBV5-1 combines with J gene TRBJ1-1, with 7 bases lining up with TRBD1. The CDR3 spans 14 residues. Germline CDR1 is SGHRS and CDR2 is YFSETQ. The trim removed 6 bases at V and 1 base at J, leaving 6 bases unmatched. The CDR3 region has the DNA TGCGCCAGCACGACCGGGACAGCGAACACTGAAGCTTTCTTT. It codes for CASTTGTANTEAFF.

The rearrangement joins TRBV5-6 to TRBJ1-1, with D perhaps TRBD1 (6 bases). Trimming pared 4 bases from V and 3 bases from J, leaving 13 bases between. CDR3 length: 14 residues. The germline gives CDR1 SGHDT, CDR2 YYEEEE. DNA for the CDR3: TGTGCCAGCAGCGTACAGGGAGTACACACTGAAGCTTTCTTT. Residues: CASSVQGVHTEAFF.

This clone turned up a few times. The chain joins TRBV19 to TRBJ2-1; 16 nucleotides match TRBD2. Trimming removed 5 bases from V and 8 bases from J; junction bases left unmatched: 3. This CDR3 is 15 amino acids long. Per the germline V gene, CDR1 is LNHDA and CDR2 is SQIVND (reference sequence). CDR3 coding DNA: TGTGCCAGTAGTGTTGGGACTAGCGGGAGGGATGAGCAGTTCTTC. It encodes CASSVGTSGRDEQFF.

This chain connects TRBV18 to TRBJ1-1; tentative D call: TRBD1 (6 bases). Trimming removed 5 bases from V and 4 bases from J, with 11 bases in between. Germline values: CDR1 KGHSH, CDR2 LQKENI. There are 13 residues in the CDR3. In DNA, the CDR3 is TGTGCCAGCTCATCGACAGGTCCCACTGAAGCTTTCTTT. Translating gives CASSSTGPTEAFF. Looking up the rest from reference TRBV18 and TRBJ1-1 gives the full variable domain: NAGVMQNPRHLVRRRGQEARLRCSPMKGHSHVYWYRQLPEEGLKFMVYLQKENIIDESGMPKERFSAEFPKEGPSILRIQQVVRGDSAAYFCASSSTGPTEAFFGQGTRLTVV.

This clone was seen a few times. The chain joins TRBV2 to TRBJ1-5, with TRBD1 identical over 7 bases. CDR1 and CDR2 from the germline V gene are SNHLY and FYNNEI. Trimming cost V 6 bases and J 0 bases; bases outside gene matches: 11. This CDR3 comprises 17 residues. Here the CDR3 DNA reads TGTGCCAGCAGAGTGGGACAGCCCATCAATAGCAATCAGCCCCAGCATTTT. Encoded protein: CASRVGQPINSNQPQHF. The entire variable domain, with the rest obtained from reference TRBV2 and TRBJ1-5, is as follows: EPEVTQTPSHQVTQMGQEVILRCVPISNHLYFYWYRQILGQKVEFLVSFYNNEISEKSEIFDDQFSVERPDGSNFTLKIRSTKLEDSAMYFCASRVGQPINSNQPQHFGDGTRLSIL.

The chain links TRBV5-7 to TRBJ1-3, with a possible D match to TRBD1 (6 bases). TRBV5-7 is placed among ORFs of uncertain function. Between the trimmed V and J ends, which lost 3 bases and 3 bases, there was a span of 13 bases. The CDR3 loop spans 15 amino acids. CDR3 loop: CASSWGTPRGNTIYF. The CDR3 coding sequence is TGTGCCAGCAGCTGGGGGACACCCCGTGGAAACACCATATATTTT.

This sequence joins TRBV7-8 and TRBJ2-7; 7 positions agree with TRBD2. V trimming: 1 base; J trimming: 2 bases; junction bases outside the gene matches: 8. CDR1 and CDR2 from the germline V gene are SGHVS and FQNEAQ. This CDR3 has 16 residues. The CDR3: CASSLGTSVSAYEQYF. CDR3 sequence (DNA): TGTGCCAGCAGCTTAGGAACTAGCGTTTCCGCCTACGAGCAGTACTTC.

The chain recombines TRBV18 with TRBJ1-2; 7 bases fit TRBD1. The V and J ends lost 2 bases and 6 bases, in that order; junction bases with no gene match: 3. CDR1 KGHSH and CDR2 LQKENI come from the germline V gene. The CDR3 totals 13 residues. The CDR3 here is CASSPNRGHGYTF. CDR3 in DNA: TGTGCCAGCTCACCAAACAGGGGACATGGCTACACCTTC.

V gene TRBV23-1 combines with J gene TRBJ2-7; 9 nucleotides match TRBD1. TRBV23-1 is filed as an ORF, its function uncertain. The CDR3 has 15 amino acids. The ends lost 4 bases at V and 3 bases at J; junction bases unmatched: 7. The CDR3 DNA reads as TGCGCCAGCAGTCTTTCTCCGGGACAGGGCTACGAGCAGTACTTC. Its translation is CASSLSPGQGYEQYF.

The chain carries TRBV4-2 and TRBJ1-2; 10 bases agree with TRBD1. The germline gives CDR1 LGHNA, CDR2 YNFKEQ. There are 15 residues in the CDR3. V was clipped by 2 bases and J by 3 bases; unmatched bases: 3. The CDR3 DNA reads as TGTGCCAGCAGCCAATCGACAGGGGGCTACTATGGCTACACCTTC. Protein sequence: CASSQSTGGYYGYTF.

The V call is TRBV7-6, the J call TRBJ2-5, with TRBD2 matching over 10 bases. The J call may not be correct, given that the DNA end is closer to TRBJ2-7. The germline V gene encodes CDR1 SGHVS and CDR2 FNYEAQ. The CDR3 consists of 16 residues. The DNA for the CDR3 is TGTGCCAGCAGCTTAGGCTATACTAGCGGGGCCTACGAGCAGTACTTC. Translation gives CASSLGYTSGAYEQYF.

J is TRBJ2-2 and V is TRBV7-2, with 11 bases that match TRBD2. CDR3 length: 15 residues. CDR1 is SGHTA and CDR2 is FQGNSA in the germline V gene. Trimming removed 5 bases from V and 4 bases from J; junction bases left unmatched: 3. CDR3 amino acids: CASSTGTSGTGELFF. In DNA, the CDR3 is TGTGCCAGCAGCACCGGGACTAGCGGCACCGGGGAGCTGTTTTTT.

CDR3 protein: CASSPGADYNEQFF. In DNA, the CDR3 is TGTGCCAGCAGCCCAGGGGCTGATTACAATGAGCAGTTCTTC. The rearrangement uses TRBV7-2 and TRBJ2-1; perhaps TRBD1 as D (6 bases). This CDR3 has 14 residues. Deletions cut 5 bases from V and 4 bases from J, with 12 bases between. Germline V lookup: CDR1 SGHTA, CDR2 FQGNSA.

This sequence joins TRBV7-9 and TRBJ2-3; TRBD2 aligns across 9 bases. The V and J ends lost 1 base and 4 bases, in that order; junction bases with no gene match: 6. Germline lookup yields CDR1 SEHNR and CDR2 FQNEAQ (reference sequence). CDR3 length: 16 amino acids. CDR3 residues: CASSLVGSGSPDTQYF. CDR3 sequence (DNA): TGTGCCAGCAGCTTAGTCGGTAGCGGGAGCCCAGATACGCAGTATTTT.

The chain combines TRBV7-8 with TRBJ1-6; possible D gene TRBD1, 5 bases. The germline CDR1 and CDR2 sequences are SGHVS and FQNEAQ. V gave up 3 bases and J gave up 4 bases, with 19 bases separating them. The length of the CDR3 is 18 residues. Written as DNA, the CDR3 is TGTGCCAGCAGCTTGGACGGGGGGAGTGGGGTTTATAATTCACCCCTCCACTTT. It encodes CASSLDGGSGVYNSPLHF. Full variable domain (missing parts from reference TRBV7-8 and TRBJ1-6): GAGVSQSPRYKVAKRGQDVALRCDPISGHVSLFWYQQALGQGPEFLTYFQNEAQLDKSGLPSDRFFAERPEGSVSTLKIQRTQQEDSAVYLCASSLDGGSGVYNSPLHFGNGTRLTVT.

The V call is TRBV5-8, the J call TRBJ2-7; 9 bases are shared with TRBD1. There are 15 residues in the CDR3. The V gene end was trimmed by 4 bases and the J gene end by 2 bases; junction bases not matched to a gene: 7. Germline CDR1 is SGHTS and CDR2 is YDEGEE. In DNA form, the CDR3 reads TGTGCCAGCAGCCGGGGACAGGGAGAGACCTACGAGCAGTACTTC. It codes for CASSRGQGETYEQYF.

The V call is TRBV4-1, the J call TRBJ2-1, with a weak D call TRBD2 (6 bases). Germline V gene lookup returns CDR1 MGHRA and CDR2 YSYEKL. The germline V and J ends were trimmed by 2 bases and 2 bases, with 16 bases remaining between them. The CDR3 is 17 amino acids. The CDR3: CASSQTPAAGPYNEQFF. The CDR3 DNA reads as TGCGCCAGCAGCCAAACCCCTGCGGCGGGGCCCTACAATGAGCAGTTCTTC.